What follows describes a single T cell receptor (beta chain). Only a few counts were recorded for this clone. No antigen is known for it. No base quality values were provided; no much bigger clone lies one nucleotide off. In Seattle, one collaborating source enrolled patients while the infection was active and tracked those patients longitudinally over the course of disease. Collaborating institutions collected whole blood in K2EDTA tubes following their own protocols. For TCRbeta analysis, collaborators shipped samples as frozen whole blood, isolated PBMCs, or DNA extracted from either of those sample types. The CDR3, from cysteine to phenylalanine, totals 14 residues. Here the CDR3 DNA is all that survives: 42 bases in frame from base 1. Looking up the germline V gene (reference sequence) yields CDR1 MNHEY and CDR2 SMNVEV. Germline trimming: 5 bases from V, 4 bases from J; junction bases outside gene matches: 5.

TCRbeta CDR3 regions were amplified from genomic DNA by means of the immunoSEQ Assay, a bias-controlled multiplex PCR. On the authors' methods: The number of nucleated cells in each sample was estimated by amplification of reference gene primers within the assay. Sequence reads were collapsed and filtered to measure the absolute abundance of every unique TCRbeta CDR3 rearrangement. Productive Simpson clonality was computed per sample as the square root of Simpson's diversity index over productive rearrangements. The immuneACCESS repertoire file appears here via TCRdb, limited to in-frame rearrangements. These files lack a portion of the clones; in checked studies, under half of the deficit traces to unresolved V genes, and the cause of the others is not known. The V and J calls and clone size are taken from that table; D and trimming were inferred from the DNA. The sample includes 300,000 to 350,000 clones, with under 90% observed a single time. The ten largest clones add up to roughly 2.9% of the sample.

This sample is part of a study of blood T cell repertoires in COVID-19 (dated by TCRdb to 2020 to 2021). For context, the study as a whole: Samples covering the acute and convalescent phases of COVID-19 were provided by collaborators in the United States, Italy and Spain. A de-identified subject ID, COVID-19 status, age in years and sex were almost always included in the sample metadata. The prospective study material was composed of cDNA or gDNA derived from T cells, B-cell-depleted T cells, or PBMCs. Deeply sampled blood TCRbeta repertoires from subjects exposed to, actively infected with, or recovered from COVID-19 were included in the dataset. The repertoires were made available in a free public database intended to serve as a resource for research on the immune response to SARS-CoV-2. Where available, HLA class I and class II types were obtained from metadata supplied by the sample provider rather than from assay-based typing. Samples were obtained from the ongoing ImmuneRACE study (first 160 participants) and from 950 to 1,500 subjects provided by 6 global collaborators. The investigation overall reported the following: Clinical and demographic metadata were provided uncurated, with the amount varying by source and participant.

The sample consisted of peripheral blood. The chain employs TRBV27 and TRBJ1-5; 7 junctional bases match TRBD1. The TCR comes from a woman aged 25 to 39 with COVID-19, enrolled during active disease. The CDR3 reads CASSPRDSNQPQHF. The DNA reads as follows: TGTGCCAGCAGTCCCCGGGACAGTAATCAGCCCCAGCATTTT.